This TCR beta chain is drawn from a study of Tregs in tolerant kidney transplant recipients. Assay: immunoSEQ multiplex PCR; the TCRdb copy retains only in-frame clones and omits some. The data show about 59,000 clones, with around 83% seen just once and less than 5.5% held by the top ten. V was shortened by 1 base and J by 5 bases, with 12 bases between the two germline ends. The CDR3 is 14 residues long. Looked up from germline, CDR1 is MNHNS and CDR2 is SASEGT. The sequence derives from a human donor in good health. The specimen was CD4+ T cells from blood. The chain recombines TRBV6-1 with TRBJ2-7, with D maybe TRBD2 (5 bases). CDR3 residues: CASSEEFSGNEQYF. The CDR3 bases are TGTGCCAGCAGTGAAGAGTTTTCGGGGAACGAGCAGTACTTC.